These 5 T cell receptor beta chains were all obtained from the same sample, sequenced in a study of blood T cell repertoires in COVID-19. Produced via immunoSEQ multiplex PCR; TCRdb's table is partial and in-frame only. Of about 140,000 clones listed, approximately 82% are singletons. The material sequenced was peripheral blood. These receptors originate from a human donor in a cohort sampled during active COVID-19.

V is TRBV27 and J is TRBJ2-7; no definite D call. The CDR3 is 16 residues long. Per germline, CDR1 MNHEY and CDR2 SMNVEV (reference sequence). With 5 bases removed from V and 4 bases from J, the gap between germline ends came to 21 bases. CDR3 sequence reads: CASSLIVQRVRYEQYF. The CDR3 bases are TGTGCCAGCAGTCTCATCGTTCAACGGGTCAGATACGAGCAGTACTTC.

The chain couples TRBV7-2 to TRBJ2-7; TRBD2 matches 11 bases. Germline-derived CDR1 and CDR2 are SGHTA and FQGNSA. V was clipped by 6 bases and J by 2 bases; unmatched bases: 9. The CDR3 sequence is 16 residues long. The CDR3 DNA follows: TGTGCCAGCAGTCCGCCCGGGACTAGCGGAACCTACGAGCAGTACTTC. Encoded protein: CASSPPGTSGTYEQYF.

This chain joins TRBV7-2 and TRBJ2-5; D not certain. The CDR3 contains 13 residues. Trimming pared 5 bases from V and 2 bases from J, leaving 9 bases between. Germline CDR1 reads SGHTA; CDR2 reads FQGNSA. Written as DNA, the CDR3 is TGTGCCAGCAGCCTAAACGTACAAGAGACCCAGTACTTC. Amino acids: CASSLNVQETQYF.

The V call is TRBV4-2, the J call TRBJ2-7; 7 bases agree with TRBD1. Germline V gene data show CDR1 as LGHNA and CDR2 as YNFKEQ. CDR3 size: 16 residues. Trimming cost V 1 base and J 3 bases; bases outside gene matches: 9. The CDR3 is CASSQVAGTAYYEQYF. For the CDR3, the DNA is TGTGCCAGCAGCCAAGTTGCCGGGACAGCGTACTACGAGCAGTACTTC.

The chain recombines TRBV5-1 with TRBJ2-7, with a tentative D call TRBD2 (6 bases). The germline CDR1 and CDR2 sequences are SGHRS and YFSETQ. The CDR3 is 14 residues long. V was trimmed by 3 bases and J by 5 bases, leaving 15 bases between them. CDR3 sequence (DNA): TGCGCCAGCAGCTCCGGGACTGCCAGCAACGAGCAGTACTTC. This sequence encodes CASSSGTASNEQYF.